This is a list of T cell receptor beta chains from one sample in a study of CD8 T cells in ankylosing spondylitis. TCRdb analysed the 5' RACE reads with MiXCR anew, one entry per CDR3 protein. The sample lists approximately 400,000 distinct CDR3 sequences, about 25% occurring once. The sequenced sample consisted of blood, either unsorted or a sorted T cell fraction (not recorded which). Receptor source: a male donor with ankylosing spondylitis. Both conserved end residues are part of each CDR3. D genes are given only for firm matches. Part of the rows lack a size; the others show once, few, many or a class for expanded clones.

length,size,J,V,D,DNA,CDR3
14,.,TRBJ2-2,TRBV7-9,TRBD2,TGTGCCAGCGCCCAAGCGGGAGAGGGCGGGGAGCTGTTTTTT,CASAQAGEGGELFF
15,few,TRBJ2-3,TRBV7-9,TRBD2,TGTGCCAGCAGCTCGGGACTAGCGGGAGGGAATACGCAGTATTTT,CASSSGLAGGNTQYF
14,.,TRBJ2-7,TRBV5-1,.,TGCGCCAGCAGCTTGGCCGGGGAAGTTGGCGAGCAGTACTTC,CASSLAGEVGEQYF
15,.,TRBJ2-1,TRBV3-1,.,TGTGCCAGCAGCCAAGGGGCCGGGCGGGGAAGAGAGCAGTTCTTC,CASSQGAGRGREQFF
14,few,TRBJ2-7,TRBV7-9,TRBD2,TGTGCCAGCAGTTTTGGACTAGCGGGAAACGAGCAGTACTTC,CASSFGLAGNEQYF
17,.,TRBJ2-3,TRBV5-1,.,TGCGCCAGCAGCTTGGGACCAATAGCAGTTAGGACAGATACGCAGTATTTT,CASSLGPIAVRTDTQYF
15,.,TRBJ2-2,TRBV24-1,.,TGTGCCACCAGAGAGGGTGACAGACACACCGGGGAGCTGTTTTTT,CATREGDRHTGELFF
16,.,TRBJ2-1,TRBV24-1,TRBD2,TGTGCCACCAGTGATTCTAGCGGGAGCTTCCACAATGAGCAGTTCTTC,CATSDSSGSFHNEQFF
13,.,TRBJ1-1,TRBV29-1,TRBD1,TGCAGCGACCTGACAGGGGGTTGGACTGAAGCTTTCTTT,CSDLTGGWTEAFF
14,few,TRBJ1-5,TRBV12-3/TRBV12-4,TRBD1,TGTGCCAGCAGTCCTACAGGGGAGTCCCAGCCCCAGCATTTT,CASSPTGESQPQHF
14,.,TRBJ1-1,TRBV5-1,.,TGCGCCAGCAGTCCGACTCTTGAGGTCACTGAAGCTTTCTTT,CASSPTLEVTEAFF
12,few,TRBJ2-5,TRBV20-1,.,TGCAGTGCTAGAACAGGTTCGGAGACCCAGTACTTC,CSARTGSETQYF
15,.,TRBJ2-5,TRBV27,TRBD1,TGTGCCAGCAGTCCGACCTTAGACAGGGTCGAGACCCAGTACTTC,CASSPTLDRVETQYF
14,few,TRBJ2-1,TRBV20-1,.,TGCAGTGCTACCACCTTAAGCTCCTACAATGAGCAGTTCTTC,CSATTLSSYNEQFF
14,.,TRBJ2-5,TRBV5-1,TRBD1,TGCGCCAGCAGCCCCCAAGGACAGGGTGAGACCCAGTACTTC,CASSPQGQGETQYF
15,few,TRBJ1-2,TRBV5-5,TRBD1,TGTGCCAGCAGCTTGGGCGGACAGGGGGAAGTTGGCTACACCTTC,CASSLGGQGEVGYTF
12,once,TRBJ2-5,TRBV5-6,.,TGTGCCAGCGCGGGGACGTCCGAGACCCAGTACTTC,CASAGTSETQYF
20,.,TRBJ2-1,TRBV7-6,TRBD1,TGTGCCAGCAGCTTATCGGTAGTCGGGACAGGGCCTATCTCCTACAATGAGCAGTTCTTC,CASSLSVVGTGPISYNEQFF
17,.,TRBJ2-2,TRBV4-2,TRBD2,TGTGCCAGCAGCCAAGAAGGGACTAGCGGGAAGGTCGGGGAGCTGTTTTTT,CASSQEGTSGKVGELFF
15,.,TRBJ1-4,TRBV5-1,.,TGCGCCAGCAGCTTATTGACTTCAACTAATGAAAAACTGTTTTTT,CASSLLTSTNEKLFF
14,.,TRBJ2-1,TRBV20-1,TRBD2,TGCAGTGCCTTTGGGACTAGCATCCACAATGAGCAGTTCTTC,CSAFGTSIHNEQFF
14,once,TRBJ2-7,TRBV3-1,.,TGTGCCAGCAGCCAAGATCGGGGGTCCTACGAGCAGTACTTC,CASSQDRGSYEQYF
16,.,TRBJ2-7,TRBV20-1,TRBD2,TGCAGTACCACACCCGGACGGGAGGGCACAGGATACGAGCAGTACTTC,CSTTPGREGTGYEQYF
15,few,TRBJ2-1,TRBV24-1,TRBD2,TGTGCCACCAGTGATCTCTACCCGGGGGGCAATGAGCAGTTCTTC,CATSDLYPGGNEQFF